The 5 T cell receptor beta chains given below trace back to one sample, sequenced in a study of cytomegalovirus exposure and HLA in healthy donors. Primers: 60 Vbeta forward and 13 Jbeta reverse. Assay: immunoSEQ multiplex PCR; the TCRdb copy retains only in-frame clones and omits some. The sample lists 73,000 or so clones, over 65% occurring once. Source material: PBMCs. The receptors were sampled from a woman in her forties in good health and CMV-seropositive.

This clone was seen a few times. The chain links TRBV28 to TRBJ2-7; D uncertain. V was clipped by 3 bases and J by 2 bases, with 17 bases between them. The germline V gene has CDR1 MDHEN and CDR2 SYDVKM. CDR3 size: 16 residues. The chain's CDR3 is CASSFTLLSLAYEQYF. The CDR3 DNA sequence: TGTGCCAGCAGTTTTACCCTTCTGTCCCTAGCCTACGAGCAGTACTTC.

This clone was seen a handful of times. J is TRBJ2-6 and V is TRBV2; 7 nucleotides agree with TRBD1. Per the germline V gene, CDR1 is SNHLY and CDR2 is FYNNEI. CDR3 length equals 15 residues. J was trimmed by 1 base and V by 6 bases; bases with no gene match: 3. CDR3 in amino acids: CASRWTGSGANVLTF. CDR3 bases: TGTGCCAGCAGATGGACAGGTTCTGGGGCCAACGTCCTGACTTTC.

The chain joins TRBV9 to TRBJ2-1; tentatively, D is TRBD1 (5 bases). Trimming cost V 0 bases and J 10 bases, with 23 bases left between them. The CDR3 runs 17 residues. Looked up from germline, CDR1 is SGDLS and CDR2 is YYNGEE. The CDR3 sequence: CASSVADSALGQIEQFF. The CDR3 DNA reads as TGTGCCAGCAGCGTAGCTGATTCTGCCCTGGGGCAAATAGAGCAGTTCTTC. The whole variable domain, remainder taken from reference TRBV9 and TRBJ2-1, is DSGVTQTPKHLITATGQRVTLRCSPRSGDLSVYWYQQSLDQGLQFLIQYYNGEERAKGNILERFSAQQFPDLHSELNLSSLELGDSALYFCASSVADSALGQIEQFFGPGTRLTVL.

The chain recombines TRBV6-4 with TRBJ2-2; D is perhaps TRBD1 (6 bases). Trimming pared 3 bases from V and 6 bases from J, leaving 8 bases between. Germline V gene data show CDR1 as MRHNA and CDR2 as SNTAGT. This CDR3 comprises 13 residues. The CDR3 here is CASSEQGSGELFF. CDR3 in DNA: TGTGCCAGCAGTGAACAGGGCTCCGGGGAGCTGTTTTTT.

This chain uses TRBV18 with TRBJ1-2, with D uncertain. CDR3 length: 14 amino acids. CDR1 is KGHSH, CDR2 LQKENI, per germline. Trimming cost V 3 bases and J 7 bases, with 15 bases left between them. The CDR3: CASSPYEGAAGYTF. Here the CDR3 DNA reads TGTGCCAGCTCACCGTACGAGGGAGCAGCTGGCTACACCTTC.